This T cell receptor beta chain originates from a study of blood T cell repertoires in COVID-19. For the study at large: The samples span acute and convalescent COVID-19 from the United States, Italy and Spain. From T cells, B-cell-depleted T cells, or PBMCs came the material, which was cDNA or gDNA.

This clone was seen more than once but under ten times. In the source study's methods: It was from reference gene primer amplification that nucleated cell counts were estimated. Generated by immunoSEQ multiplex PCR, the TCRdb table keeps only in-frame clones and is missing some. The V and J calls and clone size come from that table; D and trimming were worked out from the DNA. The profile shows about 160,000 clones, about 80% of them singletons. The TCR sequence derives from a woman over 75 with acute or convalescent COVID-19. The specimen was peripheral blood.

CDR3 nucleotide sequence: TGTGCCAGCAGACTCGGGGTCTCCTACGAGCAGTACTTC. Residues: CASRLGVSYEQYF. The chain carries TRBV3-1 (or the pseudogene TRBV3-2) and TRBJ2-7, with D possibly being TRBD2 (5 bases). The germline V gene encodes CDR1 LGHDT and CDR2 YNNKEL (reference sequence). V was pared by 6 bases and J by 0 bases, with 9 bases between. The CDR3 is 13 residues long.